Listed here are 20 T cell receptor beta chains from one sample, sequenced in a study of metastatic and nonmetastatic thyroid tumors. Using MiXCR, TCRdb reanalyzed the PCR reads. The sample has about 20,000 clones; about a sixth are singletons. No treatment had been given to any patient before thyroid surgery. The material sequenced was tumor tissue. The receptor set was obtained from a female donor with papillary thyroid cancer or a benign thyroid nodule (not recorded which). Some clones in this sample may be carry-over from other donors' samples.

Concerning this clone: The junction and the germline gene differ at one end; a read error may be behind it. The chain carries TRBV6-1 and TRBJ1-1; D is ambiguous. Germline V gives CDR1 MNHNS, CDR2 SASEGT. This CDR3 is 13 amino acids long. CDR3 region: CVSSPERVTEAFF. CDR3 DNA sequence: TGTGTCAGCAGCCCCGAACGGGTAACTGAAGCTTTCTTT.

The chain carries TRBV18 and TRBJ2-3; D perhaps matches TRBD1 (5 bases). This CDR3 contains 13 residues. Trimming removed 5 bases at V and 6 bases at J, with 12 bases between. In germline, CDR1 is KGHSH, CDR2 LQKENI. CDR3 nucleotide sequence: TGTGCCAGCTCATCCGCGGCAGGGGATACGCAGTATTTT. This codes for CASSSAAGDTQYF.

This clone has at least ten counts. The rearrangement links TRBV20-1 to TRBJ2-1; D possibly corresponds to TRBD1 (6 bases). The germline gives CDR1 DFQATT, CDR2 SNEGSKA (reference sequence). This CDR3 contains 18 residues. With 1 base removed from V and 1 base from J, the gap between germline ends came to 20 bases. This CDR3 is CSARVPLDSGRSYNEQFF. In DNA form, the CDR3 reads TGCAGTGCTAGAGTACCCCTGGACAGTGGACGATCCTACAATGAGCAGTTCTTC.

In its sample, this clone was seen many times. This chain connects TRBV3-1 to TRBJ1-1; D unresolved. Germline V CDR1 and CDR2: LGHDT, YNNKEL (reference sequence). The CDR3 has 13 residues. V was shortened by 1 base and J by 1 base, with 4 bases between the two germline ends. In nucleotides, the CDR3 is TGTGCCAGCAGCCAAGTGGAGAACACTGAAGCTTTCTTT. This codes for CASSQVENTEAFF.

The gene calls are TRBV2 and TRBJ2-2; D possibly uses TRBD1 or TRBD2 (5 bases each). CDR1 is SNHLY, CDR2 FYNNEI, per germline. The CDR3 consists of 12 residues. V lost 7 bases and J 6 bases, leaving 9 bases between the germline ends. The CDR3 DNA follows: TGTGCCAGCATTGAGGGGCCCGGGGAGCTGTTTTTT. As protein: CASIEGPGELFF.

This clone ranks as medium-sized (0.01 to 0.1%). This chain uses TRBV3-1 with TRBJ1-4; 8 bases map to TRBD1. Germline trimming cut 7 bases from V and 10 bases from J; bases unmatched to any gene: 11. CDR3 length: 14 amino acids. Germline V gene lookup returns CDR1 LGHDT and CDR2 YNNKEL (reference sequence). CDR3 protein: CASTPGAGGGKLFF. CDR3 bases: TGTGCCAGCACCCCGGGGGCAGGGGGCGGAAAACTGTTTTTT.

This clone occurred many times. Germline and junction disagree at one end, which may indicate a read error. This rearrangement joins TRBV20-1 to TRBJ2-7, with 7 nucleotides matching TRBD1. The CDR3 contains 14 residues. CDR1 and CDR2 from the germline V gene are DFQATT and SNEGSKA (reference sequence). CDR3 in DNA: TGCAGTGCTGGAGAACAGGGGTCCTCCTACGAGCAGTACTTC. Amino acids: CSAGEQGSSYEQYF.

This clone showed up just a few times. V and J are TRBV30 and TRBJ1-4; no firm D call. V dropped 0 bases and J dropped 9 bases, with 23 bases sitting between them. The germline gives CDR1 GTSNPN, CDR2 SVGIG (reference sequence). The CDR3 totals 17 residues. The chain's CDR3 is CAWSVIGVRSIDKKLFF. The CDR3 DNA sequence: TGTGCCTGGAGTGTAATAGGCGTGCGGAGCATAGACAAAAAACTGTTTTTT. Together with reference TRBV30 and TRBJ1-4, the CDR3 gives the full variable domain: SQTIHQWPATLVQPVGSPLSLECTVEGTSNPNLYWYRQAAGRGLQLLFYSVGIGQISSEVPQNLSASRPQDRQFILSSKKLLLSDSGFYLCAWSVIGVRSIDKKLFFGSGTQLSVL.

This clone was observed many times. CDR3 amino acids: CASSLKRPGRGLHSPLHF. CDR3 bases: TGTGCCAGCAGTCTAAAACGACCGGGACGGGGGTTGCATTCACCCCTCCACTTT. V usage is TRBV28 and J usage is TRBJ1-6; TRBD1 is a possible D gene (5 bases). Trimming shortened V by 5 bases and J by 8 bases, and 25 bases separated the two germline ends. Germline V lookup: CDR1 MDHEN, CDR2 SYDVKM. The CDR3 totals 18 residues.

In its sample, this clone was seen a few times. A much larger clone differs by one base, so this may be a read error. The V call is TRBV20-1, the J call TRBJ1-4; 7 nucleotides match TRBD1. The CDR3 runs to 15 residues. The trim removed 0 bases at V and 5 bases at J, leaving 6 bases unmatched. Germline V gene data show CDR1 as DFQATT and CDR2 as SNEGSKA (reference sequence). CDR3 sequence: CSAREGTDENEKLFF. The CDR3 DNA sequence: TGCAGTGCTAGAGAGGGGACAGACGAAAATGAAAAACTGTTTTTT.

This sequence joins TRBV25-1 and TRBJ2-7; 8 nucleotides match TRBD1. The CDR3 is 13 residues long. The J segment lost 10 bases and the V segment lost 4 bases, leaving 9 bases of the junction unmatched. The germline gives CDR1 MGHDK, CDR2 SYGVNS. The CDR3 bases are TGTGCCAGCAGTGGGACAGGGACCTACTATCAGTACTTC. Translating gives CASSGTGTYYQYF.

This clone was recorded many times. The rearrangement joins TRBV29-1 to TRBJ1-1; tentative D call: TRBD1 (5 bases). CDR1 and CDR2 (germline): SQVTM, ANQGSEA. V was trimmed by 7 bases and J by 8 bases, leaving 20 bases between them. The CDR3 length is 13 residues. CDR3 sequence (DNA): TGCAGCGCTCTCCCCTCCGGGACCGTAGAAGCTTTCTTT. Protein: CSALPSGTVEAFF.

This clone was detected ten times or more. The chain uses TRBV9 and TRBJ2-1; 9 positions agree with TRBD2. Germline loops: CDR1 SGDLS, CDR2 YYNGEE. Trimming took 0 bases from V and 4 from J; bases not matched to a gene: 8. The CDR3 consists of 17 residues. The CDR3 sequence: CASSVALRTSAYNEQFF. CDR3 DNA: TGTGCCAGCAGCGTAGCACTCCGGACTAGCGCGTACAATGAGCAGTTCTTC.

Many counts were recorded for this clone. This chain uses TRBV9 with TRBJ2-2; possible D gene TRBD2, 6 bases. The length of the CDR3 is 14 residues. V gave up 0 bases and J gave up 6 bases, with 9 bases separating them. CDR1 and CDR2 (germline): SGDLS, YYNGEE. This chain's CDR3 is CASSVGLVPGELFF. The CDR3, as DNA: TGTGCCAGCAGCGTAGGACTAGTCCCCGGGGAGCTGTTTTTT.

This clone has a count of ten or more. V is TRBV7-9 and J is TRBJ2-2; 9 bases fit TRBD2. CDR3 length: 13 residues. The J segment lost 7 bases and the V segment lost 5 bases, leaving 2 bases of the junction unmatched. Per the germline V gene, CDR1 is SEHNR and CDR2 is FQNEAQ (reference sequence). CDR3 in amino acids: CASSRTSDGELFF. The CDR3 region has the DNA TGTGCCAGCAGCAGGACTAGCGACGGGGAGCTGTTTTTT.

This clone is classed as medium-sized. The chain combines TRBV6-1 with TRBJ1-2; TRBD1 is a possible D gene (5 bases). The V end lost 7 bases, the J end lost 0 bases, and 18 bases lay between the germline ends. CDR1 is MNHNS and CDR2 is SASEGT in the germline V gene. The length of the CDR3 is 16 residues. As DNA, the CDR3 is TGTGCCAGCAATCGGGGGGGGTCTCGACCTAACTATGGCTACACCTTC. Its protein is CASNRGGSRPNYGYTF.

At least ten counts were recorded for this clone. An end of the junction does not agree with germline; a read error may underlie this. This chain uses TRBV7-7 with TRBJ2-5, with 10 bases matching TRBD2. Germline V gives CDR1 SSHAT, CDR2 FNYEAQ (reference sequence). CDR3 length equals 16 residues. CDR3 in amino acids: CASSLAGGHGQETQYF. The CDR3 nucleotides read TGTGCTAGCAGCTTAGCGGGGGGCCACGGCCAAGAGACCCAGTACTTC.

This clone was seen only a few times. V usage is TRBV6-1 and J usage is TRBJ1-4, with D perhaps TRBD1 (6 bases). The V gene's germline CDR1 is MNHNS and CDR2 SASEGT. The germline V and J ends were trimmed by 11 bases and 7 bases, with 20 bases remaining between them. CDR3 length equals 14 residues. Written as DNA, the CDR3 is TGTGCCGGCATCCTTCAAGGGGGTAGTGAAAAACTGTTTTTT. Protein sequence: CAGILQGGSEKLFF.

At least ten counts were recorded for this clone. The V and J genes are TRBV28 and TRBJ1-2; D might be TRBD1 (5 bases). The CDR3 sequence is 15 residues long. V shed 5 bases and J shed 3 bases, with 16 bases lying between them. From germline, CDR1 is MDHEN and CDR2 SYDVKM. CDR3 amino acids: CASSPRDLSYYGYTF. CDR3 DNA sequence: TGTGCCAGCAGTCCCCGGGACCTGAGCTACTATGGCTACACCTTC.

This clone was counted ten times or more. The rearrangement uses TRBV7-3 and TRBJ2-1; 7 bases line up with TRBD2. CDR1 is SGHTA, CDR2 FQGTGA, per germline. The CDR3 consists of 16 residues. Losses at the gene ends were 4 bases for V and 3 bases for J; bases not matched to a gene: 9. The chain's CDR3 is CASSSPERGGYNEQFF. For the CDR3, the DNA is TGTGCCAGCAGCTCACCTGAGCGGGGCGGCTACAATGAGCAGTTCTTC.